This is a list of T cell receptor beta chains from one sample in a study of shared clonotypes between healthy human individuals. Some clones are missing from TCRdb's copy, which holds only in-frame ones; the method was immunoSEQ multiplex PCR. The table includes over a million clones, roughly 95% detected once. The sequencing sample was made of naive CD4+ T cells sorted from blood. These receptors were obtained from a man in his thirties or forties in good health. Both conserved end residues are part of each CDR3. A D gene is named only where the DNA matches it firmly. Clone size, where shown, is once, few, many, or a class for clones that have expanded.

TRBJ2-3 TRBV25-1 - - CASGSRRGNTQYF TGTGCCAGCGGATCCCGACGGGGGAATACGCAGTATTTT
TRBJ2-6 TRBV5-4 - - CASRTGSGANVLTF TGTGCCAGCAGAACAGGGTCTGGGGCCAACGTCCTGACTTTC
TRBJ2-7 TRBV28 - TRBD1 CASSMTGFSYEQYF TGTGCCAGCAGTATGACAGGGTTCTCCTACGAGCAGTACTTC
TRBJ1-1 TRBV10-3 - - CAISPKGTEAFF TGTGCCATCAGTCCAAAGGGGACTGAAGCTTTCTTT
TRBJ2-1 TRBV30 - TRBD2 CAWSRSGRIPPEAGEQFF TGTGCCTGGAGTCGGAGCGGGAGGATTCCCCCGGAGGCTGGTGAGCAGTTCTTC
TRBJ2-1 TRBV5-6 - TRBD2 CASSLTTSGTSYNEQFF TGTGCCAGCAGCTTGACGACTAGCGGGACCTCCTACAATGAGCAGTTCTTC
TRBJ2-1 TRBV28 - TRBD1 CASSLPGQGINEQFF TGTGCCAGCAGTTTGCCGGGACAGGGGATCAATGAGCAGTTCTTC
TRBJ2-7 TRBV11-2 - TRBD1 CASRPLLAGGEQYF TGTGCCAGCAGGCCGCTCCTTGCAGGGGGCGAGCAGTACTTC
TRBJ2-3 TRBV15 - TRBD2 CATSRRVSGVGADTQYF TGTGCCACCAGCAGAAGGGTTAGCGGGGTGGGAGCAGATACGCAGTATTTT
TRBJ2-3 TRBV7-2 - TRBD2 CASSLGSLAEIDTQYF TGTGCCAGCAGCTTAGGGTCGCTAGCGGAAATAGATACGCAGTATTTT
TRBJ2-2 TRBV7-9 - - CASSLEAPTGELFF TGTGCCAGCAGCTTAGAGGCTCCCACCGGGGAGCTGTTTTTT
TRBJ1-5 TRBV28 once - CASSLQQGNQPQHF TGTGCCAGCAGTTTACAACAGGGAAATCAGCCCCAGCATTTT
TRBJ1-4 TRBV13 - - CASSLRLGGGNEKLFF TGTGCCAGCAGCCTACGGCTCGGGGGAGGTAATGAAAAACTGTTTTTT
TRBJ2-1 TRBV11-2 - - CASSLGTPIYNEQFF TGTGCCAGCAGCTTAGGGACACCGATCTACAATGAGCAGTTCTTC
TRBJ1-1 TRBV5-1 once TRBD1 CASSFDPTGTNTEAFF TGCGCCAGCAGCTTTGACCCGACAGGGACAAACACTGAAGCTTTCTTT
TRBJ1-2 TRBV9 - - CASSVVTGWGYTF TGTGCCAGCAGCGTAGTAACAGGCTGGGGCTACACCTTC
TRBJ2-3 TRBV2 once - CASSEEGLGLDTQYF TGTGCCAGCAGTGAGGAGGGATTGGGCTTAGATACGCAGTATTTT
TRBJ2-7 TRBV6-5 - - CASSYSSSYEQYF TGTGCCAGCAGTTACTCGAGCAGCTACGAGCAGTACTTC
TRBJ2-1 TRBV15 - TRBD2 CATSSAGVRNEQFF TGTGCCACCAGCTCTGCGGGAGTAAGGAATGAGCAGTTCTTC
TRBJ2-7 TRBV9 once - CASSGGGGLYEQYF TGTGCCAGCAGCGGGGGAGGCGGGTTGTACGAGCAGTACTTC
TRBJ2-7 TRBV11-1 - - CASSPNRDEQYF TGTGCCAGCAGCCCGAACAGGGACGAGCAGTACTTC
TRBJ1-2 TRBV29-1 - - CSAEGGPGYGYTF TGCAGCGCGGAGGGGGGTCCGGGCTATGGCTACACCTTC
TRBJ1-2 TRBV11-1 - - CASSLEADGYTF TGTGCCAGCAGCTTAGAGGCAGATGGCTACACCTTC
TRBJ2-7 TRBV18 - - CASSPGGQPYEQYF TGTGCCAGCTCACCAGGAGGACAGCCCTACGAGCAGTACTTC
TRBJ2-5 TRBV6-1 - - CASRAEDLTQYF TGTGCCAGCAGAGCCGAGGACCTAACCCAGTACTTC
TRBJ1-1 TRBV30 - - CAWKVPGPEAFF TGTGCCTGGAAAGTCCCGGGTCCTGAAGCTTTCTTT
TRBJ2-2 TRBV10-1 - TRBD2 CASSESSMGLAYTGELFF TGCGCCAGCAGTGAGTCCAGTATGGGACTAGCCTACACCGGGGAGCTGTTTTTT
TRBJ2-7 TRBV18 - - CASSLGTGYEQYF TGTGCCAGCTCACTCGGGACCGGGTACGAGCAGTACTTC
TRBJ1-5 TRBV19 - - CASSLPNQPQHF TGTGCCAGTAGTTTGCCTAATCAGCCCCAGCATTTT
TRBJ1-1 TRBV10-3 - TRBD1 CATKGQGYEAFF TGTGCCACGAAGGGACAGGGCTATGAAGCTTTCTTT
TRBJ2-5 TRBV18 once - CASSPGTLAGETQYF TGTGCCAGCTCACCAGGCACCCTTGCCGGGGAGACCCAGTACTTC
TRBJ1-1 TRBV6-6 - - CASSQQAYDTEAFF TGTGCCAGCAGTCAACAGGCGTACGACACTGAAGCTTTCTTT
TRBJ2-2 TRBV11-2 - - CASKTRANTGELFF TGTGCCAGCAAAACACGGGCGAACACCGGGGAGCTGTTTTTT
TRBJ2-6 TRBV7-2 - TRBD1 CASSLVAGGGSGANVLTF TGTGCCAGCAGCTTAGTAGCAGGGGGCGGCTCTGGGGCCAACGTCCTGACTTTC
TRBJ1-1 TRBV19 - - CASSPTGNTEAFF TGTGCCAGTAGTCCCACAGGGAACACTGAAGCTTTCTTT
TRBJ2-7 TRBV5-8 - - CASSPGVWRSYEQYF TGTGCCAGCAGCCCGGGCGTTTGGCGGTCCTACGAGCAGTACTTC